Shown below are 6 T cell receptor beta chains from a single sample sequenced in a study of CD4 T cells in relation to SARS-CoV-2 and coronaviruses. CD4+ T cells from unexposed donors were obtained before the COVID-19 pandemic (2011-2018). Assay: immunoSEQ multiplex PCR; the TCRdb copy retains only in-frame clones and omits some. The sample shows around 70,000 clones, more than 75% of them seen only once. The specimen sequenced was memory CD4+ T cells from PBMCs. These receptors came from a human donor in good health.

The chain uses TRBV28 and TRBJ1-1, with D perhaps TRBD1 (6 bases). There are 15 residues in the CDR3. V was trimmed by 6 bases and J by 1 base, leaving 15 bases between them. CDR1 is MDHEN, CDR2 SYDVKM, per germline. The CDR3 loop reads CASRGTGGPNTEAFF. The CDR3 DNA sequence: TGTGCCAGCAGAGGGACGGGGGGCCCGAACACTGAAGCTTTCTTT.

The chain has TRBV11-2 and TRBJ2-5; 8 bases align to TRBD1. Germline V gene sequence: CDR1 SGHAT, CDR2 FQNNGV. With V trimmed by 5 bases and J by 3 bases, 2 bases remained unmatched. This CDR3 contains 13 residues. The CDR3 sequence is CASSRTGKETQYF. The CDR3 bases are TGTGCCAGCAGCCGGACAGGGAAAGAGACCCAGTACTTC.

The chain couples TRBV6-2 or TRBV6-3 to TRBJ1-1; 9 bases fit TRBD1. The CDR3 loop spans 16 amino acids. V lost 2 bases, J lost 0 bases, and 4 bases stayed unmatched. CDR1 is MNHEY, CDR2 SVGEGT, per germline. The CDR3 protein is CASSYIQGAVNTEAFF. Written as DNA, the CDR3 is TGTGCCAGCAGTTACATACAGGGGGCGGTGAACACTGAAGCTTTCTTT.

V usage is TRBV11-2 and J usage is TRBJ2-3, with 8 positions matching TRBD1. This CDR3 has 18 amino acids. V was pared by 0 bases and J by 2 bases, with 10 bases of the junction left unmatched. Germline V CDR1 and CDR2: SGHAT, FQNNGV. The CDR3 DNA reads TGTGCCAGCAGCTTAGATTTTAGGACAGGGCTAGACACAGATACGCAGTATTTT. Its translation: CASSLDFRTGLDTDTQYF.

This chain connects TRBV2 to TRBJ1-2; tentatively, D is TRBD1 (6 bases). This CDR3 contains 13 residues. Germline CDR1 and CDR2: SNHLY and FYNNEI. Deletions cut 8 bases from V and 5 bases from J, with 15 bases between. For the CDR3, the DNA is TGTGCCAGCCGCGGGGGCTCGGGGTATGGCTACACCTTC. Amino acids: CASRGGSGYGYTF.

This chain links TRBV18 with TRBJ1-1, with a tentative D call TRBD1 (6 bases). Germline V gene sequence: CDR1 KGHSH, CDR2 LQKENI. V lost 3 bases to trimming and J lost 3 bases, with 14 bases between them. The CDR3 has 15 amino acids. CDR3 in amino acids: CASSPRQEVDTEAFF. The DNA for the CDR3 is TGTGCCAGCTCACCCCGACAGGAAGTGGACACTGAAGCTTTCTTT. The whole variable domain, filled in from reference TRBV18 and TRBJ1-1, reads NAGVMQNPRHLVRRRGQEARLRCSPMKGHSHVYWYRQLPEEGLKFMVYLQKENIIDESGMPKERFSAEFPKEGPSILRIQQVVRGDSAAYFCASSPRQEVDTEAFFGQGTRLTVV.